The rows below give T cell receptor beta chains drawn from one sample of a study of T-cell reconstitution after alpha-beta-depleted transplantation in children. One entry per CDR3 protein results from TCRdb running MiXCR on the PCR reads. The sample carries more than 200,000 distinct CDR3 sequences, approximately 8.4% recorded once. Here the sequenced sample was PBMCs, mostly from graft donor cells, taken 360 days after TCRalphabeta/CD19-depleted stem cell transplant. The receptors were sampled from a male patient between 2 and 15 years old who had a stem cell transplant for acute myeloid leukemia, so the T cells may come from the graft donor. The CDR3 runs from the conserved cysteine through the conserved F or W. Fields, in order: V gene, clone size, J gene, D gene, CDR3 protein, CDR3 DNA. D genes are given only for firm matches. Expanded clones are given a class, and other clones once, few, many or no size at all.

TRBV11-1,few,TRBJ2-1,TRBD2,CASSSTTAGTRAHNEQFF,TGTGCCAGCAGCTCTACAACAGCCGGGACTAGGGCACACAATGAGCAGTTCTTC
TRBV24-1,many,TRBJ2-3,-,CATSDSRDSTDTQYF,TGTGCCACCAGTGATTCCCGGGACAGCACAGATACGCAGTATTTT
TRBV12-3/TRBV12-4,many,TRBJ2-3,-,CASSLALTGGFADTQYF,TGTGCCAGCAGTTTAGCGCTTACTGGGGGCTTCGCAGATACGCAGTATTTT
TRBV15,few,TRBJ2-6,-,CATSRGRSGANVLTF,TGTGCCACCAGCAGAGGACGGAGTGGGGCCAACGTCCTGACTTTC
TRBV7-9,many,TRBJ1-1,-,CASSPADSNTEAFF,TGTGCCAGCAGCCCCGCGGACAGCAACACTGAAGCTTTCTTT
TRBV4-1,-,TRBJ2-2,-,CASSQGDGRKNTGELFF,TGCGCCAGCAGCCAAGGTGATGGGCGGAAAAACACCGGGGAGCTGTTTTTT
TRBV7-6,many,TRBJ2-3,-,CERGLKGGTDTQYF,TGTGAAAGAGGACTGAAGGGAGGCACAGATACGCAGTATTTT
TRBV12-3/TRBV12-4,many,TRBJ2-3,TRBD2,CASSLRRASGRTDTQYF,TGTGCCAGCAGTTTACGTCGGGCTAGCGGGCGGACAGATACGCAGTATTTT
TRBV18,few,TRBJ2-2,-,CASSPPLWKNTGELFF,TGTGCCAGCTCACCACCGTTGTGGAAGAACACCGGGGAGCTGTTTTTT
TRBV5-4,few,TRBJ2-5,TRBD1,CASSLPWGTAQETQYF,TGTGCCAGCAGCTTGCCTTGGGGGACAGCCCAAGAGACCCAGTACTTC
TRBV3-1,few,TRBJ1-5,-,CASSQDWAEGRAQHF,TGTGCCAGCAGCCAAGATTGGGCCGAGGGGCGAGCCCAGCATTTT
TRBV12-3/TRBV12-4,-,TRBJ2-2,TRBD2,CASSPTSGRGTGELFF,TGTGCCAGCAGCCCGACTAGCGGGAGAGGCACCGGGGAGCTGTTTTTT
TRBV24-1,few,TRBJ2-5,-,CATSDLQIEAADQETQYF,TGTGCCACCAGTGATTTGCAAATCGAGGCGGCGGACCAAGAGACCCAGTACTTC
TRBV7-9,many,TRBJ2-5,TRBD2,CASSGRETSGKETQYF,TGTGCCAGCAGCGGTCGGGAGACTAGCGGGAAAGAGACCCAGTACTTC
TRBV6-2/TRBV6-3,many,TRBJ2-7,-,CASSYFRQRSEGDEQYF,TGTGCCAGCAGTTACTTCCGCCAGCGGTCAGAAGGGGACGAGCAGTACTTC
TRBV20-1,-,TRBJ2-5,-,CSAQGGQYQETQYF,TGCAGTGCCCAGGGGGGGCAATACCAAGAGACCCAGTACTTC